Following are 30 T cell receptor beta chains from one sample sequenced in a study of blood T cells in healthy people across ages. It was with a sample-barcoded 5' primer and a J-beta primer mix that a second PCR of about 6 to 12 cycles was run. TCRdb itself ran the 5' RACE reads through MiXCR, one entry per CDR3 protein. The sample shows some 900,000 distinct CDR3 sequences, roughly 43% of them seen only once. The specimen sequenced was blood. The receptors shown here come from a man aged 30 to 45 in good health.

The chain uses TRBV6-5 and TRBJ2-3; D might be TRBD2 (7 bases). The CDR3 spans 16 residues. Germline-derived CDR1 and CDR2 are MNHEY and SVGAGI. V was shortened by 4 bases and J by 1 base, with 15 bases between the two germline ends. In DNA form, the CDR3 reads TGTGCCAGCAGTTCCCTAGGGGGGGGACGCACAGATACGCAGTATTTT. It encodes CASSSLGGGRTDTQYF.

The sample holds a few counts of this clonotype. V and J are TRBV28 and TRBJ2-7, with D uncertain. The CDR3 consists of 14 residues. Germline V CDR1 and CDR2: MDHEN, SYDVKM. The ends were cut back, 7 bases at V and 3 bases at J, with 16 bases in the middle. The CDR3 here is CASNILRTHYEQYF. CDR3 coding DNA: TGTGCCAGCAATATTCTCAGGACCCACTACGAGCAGTACTTC.

This clonotype has just a few counts. The gene calls are TRBV4-2 and TRBJ2-7, with D perhaps TRBD1 or TRBD2 (6 bases each). CDR3 length: 15 amino acids. Germline V gives CDR1 LGHNA, CDR2 YNFKEQ. The V gene lost 2 bases and the J gene lost 3 bases, with 14 bases spanning the gap. The CDR3 here is CASSQMEGGSYEQYF. The CDR3 nucleotides read TGTGCCAGCAGCCAAATGGAGGGGGGTAGCTACGAGCAGTACTTC.

This rearrangement joins TRBV4-1 to TRBJ2-3, with 11 positions matching TRBD2. V trimming: 4 bases; J trimming: 0 bases; junction bases outside the gene matches: 15. Per germline, CDR1 MGHRA and CDR2 YSYEKL. The CDR3 totals 20 residues. CDR3 residues: CASSPLEGTSGGPSTDTQYF. The CDR3 DNA reads TGCGCCAGCAGCCCCCTCGAGGGCACTAGCGGGGGACCTAGCACAGATACGCAGTATTTT.

The sample holds a few counts of this clonotype. The genes are TRBV7-8 and TRBJ2-3; D remains ambiguous. From germline, CDR1 is SGHVS and CDR2 FQNEAQ. Trimming pared 3 bases from V and 2 bases from J, leaving 9 bases between. The CDR3 consists of 14 residues. In DNA form, the CDR3 reads TGTGCCAGCAGCTTGACTCGTTACACAGATACGCAGTATTTT. This sequence encodes CASSLTRYTDTQYF. The full variable domain, rest sourced from reference TRBV7-8 and TRBJ2-3, is GAGVSQSPRYKVAKRGQDVALRCDPISGHVSLFWYQQALGQGPEFLTYFQNEAQLDKSGLPSDRFFAERPEGSVSTLKIQRTQQEDSAVYLCASSLTRYTDTQYFGPGTRLTVL.

In its sample, this clonotype was seen a few times. V usage is TRBV11-2 and J usage is TRBJ2-1, with TRBD2 matching 12 bases. CDR1 and CDR2 from the germline V gene are SGHAT and FQNNGV. V was pared by 1 base and J by 3 bases, with 16 bases of the junction left unmatched. There are 21 residues in the CDR3. CDR3 sequence reads: CASSLVWYRASGGDYYNEQFF. In nucleotides, the CDR3 is TGTGCCAGCAGCTTAGTATGGTATCGGGCTAGCGGGGGGGACTACTACAATGAGCAGTTCTTC.

V and J are TRBV6-5 and TRBJ2-1; D call uncertain. Germline CDR1 and CDR2: MNHEY and SVGAGI. V was shortened by 5 bases and J by 5 bases, with 16 bases between the two germline ends. The CDR3 has 15 amino acids. CDR3 amino acids: CASSLASPRNNEQFF. CDR3 bases: TGTGCCAGCAGTCTCGCTTCCCCCCGCAACAATGAGCAGTTCTTC.

The V call is TRBV19, the J call TRBJ2-3; no definite D call. CDR1 is LNHDA, CDR2 SQIVND, per germline (reference sequence). The V gene lost 10 bases and the J gene lost 4 bases, with 15 bases spanning the gap. CDR3 size: 13 residues. The CDR3 nucleotides are TGTGCCACCGCGTATTCCGGTGCAGATACGCAGTATTTT. Its translation is CATAYSGADTQYF.

As to this clonotype: Mismatch with germline at one junction end may stem from a read error. The genes are TRBV7-2 and TRBJ1-1; D call uncertain. CDR3 length equals 14 residues. Germline V gives CDR1 SGHTA, CDR2 FQGNSA. The CDR3 sequence is CAGSLVSFRPEAFF. The DNA for the CDR3 is TGTGCCGGCAGCTTAGTAAGTTTTCGGCCTGAAGCTTTCTTT. Full variable domain (missing parts from reference TRBV7-2 and TRBJ1-1): GAGVSQSPSNKVTEKGKDVELRCDPISGHTALYWYRQSLGQGLEFLIYFQGNSAPDKSGLPSDRFSAERTGGSVSTLTIQRTQQEDSAVYLCAGSLVSFRPEAFFGQGTRLTVV.

This clonotype was detected a few times. V is TRBV6-5 and J is TRBJ2-3; D might be TRBD2 (6 bases). The CDR3 is 15 amino acids. The V end lost 4 bases, the J end lost 6 bases, and 17 bases lay between the germline ends. Germline CDR1 reads MNHEY; CDR2 reads SVGAGI. The CDR3 spells CASSSLRGVGDTQYF. The CDR3 nucleotides are TGTGCCAGCAGTTCCCTCCGCGGGGTGGGGGATACGCAGTATTTT.

This sequence joins TRBV25-1 and TRBJ2-7, with D tentatively TRBD2 (6 bases). With the DNA end fitting TRBJ2-5 better, the J assignment may be wrong. The CDR3 is 13 residues long. CDR1 is MGHDK, CDR2 SYGVNS, per germline. In DNA form, the CDR3 reads TGTGCCAGCAGTGATTTAGGGAGGCAGACCCAGTACTTC. Protein: CASSDLGRQTQYF.

The chain combines TRBV20-1 with TRBJ2-3; TRBD1 agrees at 8 bases. CDR1 and CDR2 (germline): DFQATT, SNEGSKA (reference sequence). CDR3 length equals 13 residues. V was clipped by 6 bases and J by 0 bases; unmatched bases: 2. In DNA form, the CDR3 reads TGCAGTGCGGACAGGGACAGCACAGATACGCAGTATTTT. This translates into CSADRDSTDTQYF.

The chain has TRBV9 and TRBJ2-3; 9 nucleotides line up with TRBD2. The germline V gene has CDR1 SGDLS and CDR2 YYNGEE. The trim removed 1 base at V and 2 bases at J, leaving 8 bases unmatched. The CDR3 is 17 amino acids. CDR3 DNA sequence: TGTGCCAGCAGCGTAAAAGCGGGGGGTTCCTTCACAGATACGCAGTATTTT. Residues: CASSVKAGGSFTDTQYF.

The chain couples TRBV20-1 to TRBJ2-2, with 8 bases aligning to TRBD2. Per the germline V gene, CDR1 is DFQATT and CDR2 is SNEGSKA (reference sequence). The CDR3 has 15 residues. Trimming removed 1 base from V and 0 bases from J; junction bases left unmatched: 1. CDR3 sequence reads: CSARAGGTNTGELFF. CDR3 DNA sequence: TGCAGTGCTAGAGCGGGGGGGACGAACACCGGGGAGCTGTTTTTT.

This chain joins TRBV7-9 and TRBJ2-5; D is perhaps TRBD1 (7 bases). This CDR3 has 15 residues. Germline V CDR1 and CDR2: SEHNR, FQNEAQ (reference sequence). Trimming removed 4 bases at V and 4 bases at J, with 16 bases between. The CDR3 DNA follows: TGTGCCAGCAGCTCCAATCAGGGGGGCAGAGAGACCCAGTACTTC. Translation gives CASSSNQGGRETQYF.

This clonotype turned up a few times. The CDR3 DNA reads TGTGCCAGTACAGGGACCGCAGCTAACTATGGCTACACCTTC. It encodes CASTGTAANYGYTF. The V gene is TRBV19, the J gene TRBJ1-2; D possibly corresponds to TRBD1 (5 bases). V lost 7 bases, J lost 0 bases, and 12 bases lay in between. The CDR3 covers 14 residues. Germline lookup yields CDR1 LNHDA and CDR2 SQIVND (reference sequence).

V usage is TRBV5-1 and J usage is TRBJ2-1; 9 nucleotides agree with TRBD1. Germline-derived CDR1 and CDR2 are SGHRS and YFSETQ. The CDR3 loop spans 16 amino acids. The V segment lost 0 bases and the J segment 7 bases; nucleotides outside the gene matches: 8. The CDR3 DNA is TGCGCCAGCAGCTTGGCGACCGGGACAGGGCTAAATGAGCAGTTCTTC. Residues: CASSLATGTGLNEQFF.

This clonotype was observed a handful of times. This chain uses TRBV5-1 with TRBJ2-1; D gene ambiguous. Trimming removed 10 bases at V and 4 bases at J, with 18 bases between. The CDR3 loop spans 14 amino acids. Germline values: CDR1 SGHRS, CDR2 YFSETQ. As DNA, the CDR3 is TGCGCCTATCAACTCGCCGGACCATACAATGAGCAGTTCTTC. It yields the protein CAYQLAGPYNEQFF.

The chain has TRBV4-1 and TRBJ2-7, with unresolved D. V gave up 0 bases and J gave up 3 bases, with 9 bases separating them. Germline V lookup: CDR1 MGHRA, CDR2 YSYEKL. The CDR3 sequence is 14 residues long. The chain's CDR3 is CASSQENGYYEQYF. CDR3 nucleotides: TGCGCCAGCAGCCAAGAGAATGGCTACTACGAGCAGTACTTC.

This clonotype was seen just once. The chain combines TRBV7-2 with TRBJ2-5, with D unclear. The CDR3 is 15 amino acids. V was clipped by 4 bases and J by 2 bases, with 14 bases between them. CDR1 SGHTA and CDR2 FQGNSA come from the germline V gene. The CDR3 reads CASSSMGTGQETQYF. For the CDR3, the DNA is TGTGCCAGCAGCTCCATGGGCACTGGGCAAGAGACCCAGTACTTC.

The chain links TRBV9 to TRBJ2-1; D remains ambiguous. Deletions cut 4 bases from V and 4 bases from J, with 18 bases between. Germline values: CDR1 SGDLS, CDR2 YYNGEE. This CDR3 contains 16 residues. CDR3 bases: TGTGCCAGCAGCAATGCGATGGCAGCAGTTTACAATGAGCAGTTCTTC. Encoded protein: CASSNAMAAVYNEQFF. Full variable domain (outside the CDR3, taken from reference TRBV9 and TRBJ2-1): DSGVTQTPKHLITATGQRVTLRCSPRSGDLSVYWYQQSLDQGLQFLIQYYNGEERAKGNILERFSAQQFPDLHSELNLSSLELGDSALYFCASSNAMAAVYNEQFFGPGTRLTVL.

The genes are TRBV24-1 and TRBJ2-3, with 12 bases that match TRBD2. The CDR3 consists of 16 residues. The junction had 5 bases not matched to a gene; V was cut back by 4 bases and J by 4 bases. Germline V gives CDR1 KGHDR, CDR2 SFDVKD. The CDR3 coding sequence is TGTGCCACCAGTGACCCATGGACTAGCGGGGCAGATACGCAGTATTTT. This encodes CATSDPWTSGADTQYF.

The genes are TRBV11-2 and TRBJ2-5; 9 bases match TRBD1. This CDR3 has 15 residues. The V gene end was trimmed by 2 bases and the J gene end by 3 bases; junction bases not matched to a gene: 4. The germline V gene encodes CDR1 SGHAT and CDR2 FQNNGV. CDR3 region: CASSLPRTGEETQYF. The CDR3 DNA is TGTGCCAGCAGCTTACCCCGGACAGGGGAAGAGACCCAGTACTTC.

The chain is built from TRBV2 and TRBJ1-1, with 9 positions matching TRBD1. Germline V gene sequence: CDR1 SNHLY, CDR2 FYNNEI. Trimming took 4 bases from V and 6 from J; bases not matched to a gene: 6. This CDR3 spans 14 amino acids. CDR3 sequence reads: CASSGDRVIPEAFF. DNA of the CDR3: TGTGCCAGCAGTGGGGACAGGGTGATCCCTGAAGCTTTCTTT.

There are a few counts of this clonotype. The chain recombines TRBV12-3 or TRBV12-4 with TRBJ2-7, with a tentative D call TRBD2 (5 bases). The CDR3 runs 15 residues. Trimming left V 6 bases short and J 3 bases short, with 18 bases between. CDR3 coding DNA: TGTGCCAGCAGCCAAACCGGGAACCAGTTCTACGAGCAGTACTTC. This codes for CASSQTGNQFYEQYF.

This clonotype was detected only a few times. The chain has TRBV5-1 and TRBJ2-7, with 7 bases lining up with TRBD2. The CDR3 is 16 residues long. The germline V gene encodes CDR1 SGHRS and CDR2 YFSETQ. The V gene end was trimmed by 2 bases and the J gene end by 5 bases; junction bases not matched to a gene: 13. Written as DNA, the CDR3 is TGCGCCAGCAGCTTTGGTTACGGGAGGAGTGGACACGAGCAGTACTTC. This sequence encodes CASSFGYGRSGHEQYF.

The genes are TRBV7-2 and TRBJ2-6; the match to TRBD2 covers 11 bases. Germline V gives CDR1 SGHTA, CDR2 FQGNSA. J lost 0 bases, V lost 6 bases, and 4 bases had no gene match. The CDR3 is 17 amino acids. The CDR3 region has the DNA TGTGCCAGCAGTCCTAGCGGGGGGAACTCTGGGGCCAACGTCCTGACTTTC. Its translation: CASSPSGGNSGANVLTF.

A note on this clonotype: At one end, the junction sequence differs from germline, possibly due to a read error. V is TRBV29-1 and J is TRBJ1-2; D gene ambiguous. CDR1 is SQVTM and CDR2 is ANQGSEA in the germline V gene. This CDR3 is built from 12 residues. The DNA for the CDR3 is TGCAGCGTTAAAGAGGGCCTTGAGGGCTACACCTTC. Protein sequence: CSVKEGLEGYTF.

V gene TRBV5-1 combines with J gene TRBJ2-3; TRBD2 agrees at 8 bases. V gave up 2 bases and J gave up 4 bases; unmatched junction bases: 6. Per germline, CDR1 SGHRS and CDR2 YFSETQ. The CDR3 covers 15 residues. CDR3: CASSLRGTSPDTQYF. The DNA of the CDR3 is TGCGCCAGCAGCTTAAGGGGGACTAGTCCAGATACGCAGTATTTT.

The rearrangement uses TRBV4-1 and TRBJ2-7; weak D call: TRBD1 (5 bases). V lost 1 base and J 2 bases, leaving 9 bases between the germline ends. This CDR3 has 14 residues. Germline V gives CDR1 MGHRA, CDR2 YSYEKL. In DNA, the CDR3 is TGCGCCAGCAGCCAAGTGGACACAGCCTACGAGCAGTACTTC. Translation gives CASSQVDTAYEQYF.